Reported below is one T cell receptor (beta chain). The protocol was immunoSEQ multiplex PCR, while the TCRdb copy is restricted to in-frame clones and leaves out a portion. The sample yields 60,000 to 95,000 clones, 95% to 98% seen once. Thawed PBMCs were FACS-sorted into unstimulated CD4+CD25+CD127- regulatory T cells, CD4+CD25- non-regulatory cells, CD4 and CD8 cells. The sample comes from a study of Tregs in tolerant kidney transplant recipients. Study-level information: Recipients received nonmyeloablative bone marrow transplants from related graft donors, with transient mixed chimerism.

Between the trimmed V and J ends, which lost 2 bases and 1 base, there was a span of 11 bases. CDR1 MDHEN and CDR2 SYDVKM come from the germline V gene. This CDR3 has 15 amino acids. The rearrangement links TRBV28 to TRBJ2-5, with D possibly being TRBD1 (5 bases). This TCR was recovered from a human donor who received a combined kidney and bone marrow transplant. Specimen: CD4+ T cells from blood, collected before the transplant. CDR3 DNA sequence: TGTGCCAGCAGTTTACAATTCAGGGCCCAAGAGACCCAGTACTTC. The encoded protein is CASSLQFRAQETQYF.